This TCR beta chain emerged from a study of lymphopenia after photon versus proton radiotherapy. This clone appeared a single time. This CDR3 has 14 residues. Germline V gives CDR1 SEHNR, CDR2 FQNEAQ (reference sequence). V lost 5 bases, J lost 3 bases, and 14 bases lay in between. The method was immunoSEQ multiplex PCR; TCRdb's version includes in-frame clones alone and lacks a portion of them. The table has tens of thousands of clones, about 83% seen once. The chain links TRBV7-9 to TRBJ2-7; D ambiguous. The source is a man aged 45-60 years with gastric cancer. The source was peripheral blood, collected from a patient treated with photon-based radiotherapy. The CDR3 reads CASSANSNFYEQYF. The DNA of the CDR3 is TGTGCCAGCAGCGCAAACAGTAATTTCTACGAGCAGTACTTC.